This T cell receptor (beta chain) was captured by sequencing in a study of shared clonotypes between healthy human individuals. Across the whole study: Aged between 18 and 49, the donors were a couple of women and a few men.

CDR3 length: 15 amino acids. Germline CDR1 reads SGHRS; CDR2 reads YFSETQ. Trimming removed 4 bases at V and 4 bases at J, with 18 bases between. As regards this clone: The antigen remains unidentified.

Repertoires were generated with immunoSEQ multiplex PCR, while TCRdb's copy carries only in-frame clones and drops some. The table has roughly 530,000 clones, less than 96% seen once; the top ten hold about 0.054%. Study-wide results and caveats: Generation probability values for non-shared clonotypes were lower than those for clonotypes shared by all four donors.

The gene calls are TRBV5-1 and TRBJ2-7, with unresolved D. Input material: naive CD4+ T cells sorted from blood. As to subset: CD45RA+ positively selected. This clonotype was obtained from a woman aged 25 to 39 in good health. The CDR3 here is CASSARGPSKYEQYF. As DNA, the CDR3 is TGCGCCAGCAGCGCCCGCGGTCCTAGTAAGTACGAGCAGTACTTC.